These 3 T cell receptor beta chains came from one sample sequenced in a study of blood T cell repertoires in COVID-19. Libraries were prepared by immunoSEQ multiplex PCR; TCRdb keeps only in-frame clonotypes and omits some of them. The sample lists around 150,000 clones, around 87% occurring once. Sequences were obtained from peripheral blood. These TCRs come from a woman aged 65 to 85 with COVID-19, enrolled during active disease.

In this sample, this clone turned up once. The chain employs TRBV14 and TRBJ1-5; D possibly corresponds to TRBD1 (5 bases). In germline, CDR1 is SGHDN, CDR2 FVKESK. Trimming left V 1 base short and J 7 bases short, with 8 bases between. The CDR3 loop spans 13 amino acids. CDR3 sequence (DNA): TGTGCCAGCAGCCAAGGGCAGGGACAGCCCCAGCATTTT. It is translated as CASSQGQGQPQHF.

The genes are TRBV15 and TRBJ1-5; D gene unclear. Looked up from germline, CDR1 is LNHNV and CDR2 is YYDKDF (reference sequence). The CDR3 is 15 amino acids. V was clipped by 3 bases and J by 4 bases, with 13 bases between them. The CDR3 loop reads CATSRSSSANQPQHF. In DNA form, the CDR3 reads TGTGCCACCAGCAGGTCCTCGTCAGCGAATCAGCCCCAGCATTTT.

This clone was detected only once. V gene TRBV2 combines with J gene TRBJ1-4; D unclear. CDR1 is SNHLY and CDR2 is FYNNEI in the germline V gene. This CDR3 contains 15 residues. Trimming stripped 1 base from V and 3 bases from J, with 9 bases between. Here the CDR3 DNA reads TGTGCCAGCAGTGAAGGGACTTGGGCTAATGAAAAACTGTTTTTT. It codes for CASSEGTWANEKLFF.